Listed below are T cell receptor beta chains from one sample, sequenced in a study of blood T cell repertoires in COVID-19. TCRdb's table, derived via immunoSEQ multiplex PCR, lists solely in-frame clones and lacks some. This repertoire shows roughly 240,000 clones, around 89% found once; its top ten account for 0.87%. The sample consisted of PBMCs or T cells enriched from blood (not recorded which). All receptors come from a man aged 45-60 years who had been exposed to COVID-19. Each CDR3 is given with its conserved first and last residue. The D gene is left open where the match is weak. Expanded clones are given a class, and other clones once, few, many or no size at all.

J gene: TRBJ2-5
D gene: .
clone size: .
V gene: TRBV3-1/TRBV3-2
CDR3 protein: CASSFRRVEGTQYF
CDR3 DNA: TGTGCCAGCAGTTTCCGGCGGGTTGAGGGGACCCAGTACTTC

J gene: TRBJ2-5
D gene: TRBD1
clone size: .
V gene: TRBV10-2
CDR3 protein: CASSTTGGAGTQYF
CDR3 DNA: TGCGCCAGCTCGACGACAGGGGGCGCGGGGACCCAGTACTTC

J gene: TRBJ2-1
D gene: TRBD2
clone size: .
V gene: TRBV5-4
CDR3 protein: CASSFGLAVYNEQFF
CDR3 DNA: TGTGCCAGCAGCTTCGGACTAGCTGTATACAATGAGCAGTTCTTC

J gene: TRBJ2-3
D gene: TRBD2
clone size: once
V gene: TRBV11-3
CDR3 protein: CASSPGLAGTDTQYF
CDR3 DNA: TGTGCCAGCAGCCCGGGACTAGCGGGGACAGATACGCAGTATTTT

J gene: TRBJ2-2
D gene: .
clone size: .
V gene: TRBV20-1
CDR3 protein: CSASRGGELFF
CDR3 DNA: TGCAGTGCCAGCAGGGGTGGGGAGCTGTTTTTT

J gene: TRBJ1-2
D gene: TRBD1
clone size: .
V gene: TRBV11-3
CDR3 protein: CASRLTGDYGYTF
CDR3 DNA: TGTGCCAGCAGGTTAACAGGGGACTATGGCTACACCTTC

J gene: TRBJ1-1
D gene: .
clone size: .
V gene: TRBV9
CDR3 protein: CASSVAYRDTEAFF
CDR3 DNA: TGTGCCAGCAGCGTAGCTTATCGGGACACTGAAGCTTTCTTT

J gene: TRBJ1-1
D gene: TRBD1
clone size: .
V gene: TRBV12-5
CDR3 protein: CASATSGGTGYTEAFF
CDR3 DNA: TGTGCTAGTGCCACCTCGGGTGGGACAGGGTACACTGAAGCTTTCTTT

J gene: TRBJ2-1
D gene: TRBD2
clone size: once
V gene: TRBV2
CDR3 protein: CAIRSGGWVQFF
CDR3 DNA: TGTGCCATCCGGTCGGGGGGTTGGGTGCAGTTCTTC

J gene: TRBJ1-5
D gene: TRBD1
clone size: .
V gene: TRBV5-5
CDR3 protein: CASSFFDRGHEPQHF
CDR3 DNA: TGTGCCAGCAGCTTTTTCGACAGGGGCCATGAGCCCCAGCATTTT